The clone carrying this TCR beta chain was counted a single time. CDR3 length: 14 residues. V was pared by 8 bases and J by 0 bases, with 13 bases between. From germline, CDR1 is MNHEY and CDR2 SVGAGI. These data are taken from a study of blood T cell repertoires in COVID-19. Study context: The study drew acute and convalescent COVID-19 samples from the United States, Italy and Spain. T cells, B-cell-depleted T cells, or PBMCs supplied cDNA or gDNA.

Produced via immunoSEQ multiplex PCR; TCRdb's table is partial and in-frame only. This table holds about 170,000 clones, 70% to 90% found once. The sample was peripheral blood. This clonotype was obtained from a man in his fifties or sixties with active or convalescent COVID-19. The chain recombines TRBV6-5 with TRBJ1-1; D remains ambiguous. DNA of the CDR3: TGTGCCAGCGGGAGGGCTTCTATGAACACTGAAGCTTTCTTT. As protein: CASGRASMNTEAFF.